A single sample gave rise to the 8 T cell receptor beta chains below, sequenced in a study of OX40 agonist ivuxolimab in advanced cancers. Assay used: immunoSEQ multiplex PCR; TCRdb lists only in-frame clones, some missing. The repertoire holds over 75,000 clones, with 80% to 95% as singletons. The source material was CD4+ or CD8+ T cells sorted from blood, sampled in a trial of the OX40 agonist ivuxolimab. These receptors were taken from an adult with an advanced solid tumor such as melanoma, head and neck, liver or kidney cancer.

This clone is a singleton in its sample. The chain links TRBV28 to TRBJ2-5, with D tentatively TRBD1 or TRBD2 (5 bases each). The CDR3 sequence is 14 residues long. Deletions cut 7 bases from V and 1 base from J, with 13 bases between. CDR1 is MDHEN and CDR2 is SYDVKM in the germline V gene. CDR3 residues: CASKSGPPQETQYF. CDR3 DNA: TGTGCCAGCAAGTCGGGACCCCCCCAAGAGACCCAGTACTTC.

This rearrangement joins TRBV6-6 to TRBJ1-5; TRBD1 might be the D (5 bases). Germline CDR1 and CDR2: MNHNY and SVGAGI (reference sequence). Trimming took 2 bases from V and 2 from J, leaving 7 bases between them. The CDR3 sequence is 14 residues long. CDR3 coding DNA: TGTGCCAGCAGTTACCCACAGGGCAATCAGCCCCAGCATTTT. It translates to CASSYPQGNQPQHF.

This chain uses TRBV4-1 with TRBJ1-1; 9 positions agree with TRBD1. The CDR3 sequence is 15 residues long. The junction had 7 bases not matched to a gene; V was cut back by 3 bases and J by 5 bases. The V gene's germline CDR1 is MGHRA and CDR2 YSYEKL. The CDR3: CASSHPGQGQTEAFF. The CDR3 DNA reads as TGCGCCAGCAGCCACCCGGGACAGGGTCAGACTGAAGCTTTCTTT.

V is TRBV9 and J is TRBJ2-2; 9 positions match TRBD2. The CDR3 contains 15 residues. Trimming at V came to 2 bases and at J to 4 bases, leaving 3 bases not matched to a gene. CDR1 is SGDLS and CDR2 is YYNGEE in the germline V gene. This CDR3 reads CASSVRGRGTGELFF. The CDR3 DNA is TGTGCCAGCAGCGTTCGCGGGAGGGGCACCGGGGAGCTGTTTTTT.

The V call is TRBV2, the J call TRBJ1-2; TRBD1 aligns across 10 bases. The CDR3 is 18 residues long. Germline assignment: CDR1 SNHLY and CDR2 FYNNEI. With V trimmed by 5 bases and J by 0 bases, 12 bases remained unmatched. The CDR3 nucleotides are TGTGCCAGCAGTAACCCCCGGGACAGGGGACCAGCTAACTATGGCTACACCTTC. It specifies CASSNPRDRGPANYGYTF. The entire variable domain, with the rest obtained from reference TRBV2 and TRBJ1-2, is as follows: EPEVTQTPSHQVTQMGQEVILRCVPISNHLYFYWYRQILGQKVEFLVSFYNNEISEKSEIFDDQFSVERPDGSNFTLKIRSTKLEDSAMYFCASSNPRDRGPANYGYTFGSGTRLTVV.

In nucleotides, the CDR3 is TGTGCCAGCAGCTTAAATAGTAGGGAGAGTGGAAACACCATATATTTT. Its translation is CASSLNSRESGNTIYF. This chain joins TRBV7-9 and TRBJ1-3; D is unresolved. Trimming removed 2 bases at V and 3 bases at J, with 14 bases between. Germline V lookup: CDR1 SEHNR, CDR2 FQNEAQ (reference sequence). The length of the CDR3 is 16 residues.

This clone was found once. This chain uses TRBV28 with TRBJ2-6; 13 bases agree with TRBD2. CDR1 and CDR2 from the germline V gene are MDHEN and SYDVKM. CDR3 size: 23 residues. The trim removed 2 bases at V and 0 bases at J, leaving 16 bases unmatched. The chain's CDR3 is CASSLEIPGLGLAGFSGANVLTF. CDR3 nucleotides: TGTGCCAGCAGTTTAGAAATTCCGGGTTTGGGACTAGCGGGATTCTCTGGGGCCAACGTCCTGACTTTC.

The chain combines TRBV7-2 with TRBJ1-1; D is undetermined. Trimming took off 5 bases at V and 3 bases at J, with 13 bases between the two ends. Germline V gene data show CDR1 as SGHTA and CDR2 as FQGNSA. This CDR3 is built from 14 residues. CDR3 region: CASSPGGQYTEAFF. CDR3 sequence (DNA): TGTGCCAGCAGCCCGGGAGGCCAATACACTGAAGCTTTCTTT.